Included here is one TCR beta chain sequence, with context. The data stem from a study of blood T cell repertoires in COVID-19. V was pared by 7 bases and J by 4 bases, with 13 bases between. This CDR3 comprises 13 residues. Original methodology: Amplified reference gene primers provided the basis for estimating nucleated cell counts. Method: immunoSEQ multiplex PCR; TCRdb's copy keeps in-frame clones and lacks some. That table furnishes V, J and clone size, whereas the DNA furnished D and trimming. The profile shows approximately 290,000 clones, more than 85% of them singletons. Source material: peripheral blood. The J gene is TRBJ1-1, the V gene TRBV12-3 or TRBV12-4; D gene ambiguous. This clonotype was obtained from a young man with acute or convalescent COVID-19. The CDR3: CASTREIGTEAFF. The DNA for the CDR3 is TGTGCCAGCACTAGGGAGATTGGCACTGAAGCTTTCTTT.